Listed here are 26 T cell receptor beta chains from one sample, sequenced in a study of shared clonotypes between healthy human individuals. Profiling relied on immunoSEQ multiplex PCR, and the TCRdb table lists in-frame clones only, not all of them. The sample yields roughly 2.1 million clones, 90% to 95% seen once. Naivety among CD8 cells was defined by CD45RO negativity and positive CCR7 selection, thereby excluding terminally differentiated effector memory CD45RA+ cells. Input material: naive CD8+ T cells from PBMCs. The origin of the receptors is a man aged 18 to 30 in good health. Some clones in this sample may be carry-over from other donors' samples.

V gene TRBV4-3 combines with J gene TRBJ2-6; D possibly corresponds to TRBD1 (6 bases). Between the trimmed V and J ends, which lost 6 bases and 0 bases, there was a span of 15 bases. The CDR3 extends over 17 amino acids. Germline values: CDR1 LGHNA, CDR2 YSLEER. The CDR3 nucleotides are TGCGCCAGCAGGGGGACAAGCGCGAGCTCTGGGGCCAACGTCCTGACTTTC. It specifies CASRGTSASSGANVLTF.

As DNA, the CDR3 is TGTGCCAGCAGCGCATACAGGGGAGCCTACGAGCAGTACTTC. Translating it yields CASSAYRGAYEQYF. The rearrangement uses TRBV9 and TRBJ2-7; 7 bases are shared with TRBD1. CDR1 is SGDLS, CDR2 YYNGEE, per germline. Trimming removed 3 bases from V and 2 bases from J; junction bases left unmatched: 5. The CDR3 has 14 residues.

The chain links TRBV28 to TRBJ1-1; 7 bases are a match to TRBD1. The CDR3 sequence is 14 residues long. The V gene's germline CDR1 is MDHEN and CDR2 SYDVKM. The trim removed 5 bases at V and 2 bases at J, leaving 5 bases unmatched. DNA of the CDR3: TGTGCCAGCAGTATACAGGGGCTCAACACTGAAGCTTTCTTT. It encodes CASSIQGLNTEAFF.

This chain links TRBV7-6 with TRBJ2-1; 10 nucleotides match TRBD2. Germline V gene sequence: CDR1 SGHVS, CDR2 FNYEAQ. V was pared by 7 bases and J by 8 bases, with 11 bases of the junction left unmatched. This CDR3 is 15 amino acids long. The CDR3 is CASTQGGLALDEQFF. The CDR3 bases are TGTGCCAGCACTCAGGGGGGACTAGCGCTCGATGAGCAGTTCTTC.

V usage is TRBV19 and J usage is TRBJ2-2; TRBD1 matches 8 bases. The length of the CDR3 is 16 residues. Unmatched junction bases numbered 14, after V lost 6 bases and J lost 8 bases. Per the germline V gene, CDR1 is LNHDA and CDR2 is SQIVND (reference sequence). The CDR3 nucleotides read TGTGCCAGTAGCTTCGGATGGACAGGGATACTGGGGGAGCTGTTTTTT. Its protein is CASSFGWTGILGELFF.

The rearrangement links TRBV7-9 to TRBJ2-3, with 7 nucleotides matching TRBD1. The CDR3 loop spans 19 amino acids. V was pared by 4 bases and J by 0 bases, with 16 bases of the junction left unmatched. CDR1 SEHNR and CDR2 FQNEAQ come from the germline V gene (reference sequence). The CDR3 spells CASSSDRSHPRTSTDTQYF. The CDR3 nucleotides read TGTGCCAGCAGCTCGGACAGGAGTCACCCTCGGACCAGCACAGATACGCAGTATTTT.

This clone appeared once. This rearrangement joins TRBV19 to TRBJ1-4; possible D gene TRBD1, 5 bases. The V and J ends lost 1 base and 8 bases respectively, with 11 bases between them. CDR3 length: 14 amino acids. Germline V gives CDR1 LNHDA, CDR2 SQIVND (reference sequence). CDR3 DNA: TGTGCCAGTAGTATAGGGGGCGAAGGAGAAAAACTGTTTTTT. Protein: CASSIGGEGEKLFF.

This clone was seen just once. CDR3 residues: CASSARTGVGYEQYF. CDR3 bases: TGTGCCAGCAGCGCGCGGACAGGGGTGGGGTACGAGCAGTACTTC. The chain recombines TRBV7-6 with TRBJ2-7, with 9 bases matching TRBD1. Losses at the gene ends were 5 bases for V and 4 bases for J; bases not matched to a gene: 9. From germline, CDR1 is SGHVS and CDR2 FNYEAQ. The CDR3 is 15 residues long.

The genes are TRBV10-2 and TRBJ2-2; tentative D call: TRBD1 (6 bases). V was clipped by 3 bases and J by 4 bases, with 15 bases between them. The CDR3 consists of 16 residues. Germline CDR1 and CDR2: WSHSY and SAAADI. The CDR3 region is CASSEGGVRGTGELFF. As DNA, the CDR3 is TGCGCCAGCAGTGAAGGGGGAGTCAGGGGCACCGGGGAGCTGTTTTTT.

The chain carries TRBV19 and TRBJ1-3, with D unresolved. The CDR3 runs to 15 residues. V lost 0 bases, J lost 0 bases, and 6 bases lay in between. Germline CDR1 LNHDA, CDR2 SQIVND (reference sequence). The CDR3 loop reads CASSIDWVSGNTIYF. CDR3 coding DNA: TGTGCCAGTAGTATAGACTGGGTCTCTGGAAACACCATATATTTT. Using reference TRBV19 and TRBJ1-3 for the parts outside the CDR3, the full variable domain is DGGITQSPKYLFRKEGQNVTLSCEQNLNHDAMYWYRQDPGQGLRLIYYSQIVNDFQKGDIAEGYSVSREKKESFPLTVTSAQKNPTAFYLCASSIDWVSGNTIYFGEGSWLTVV.

J is TRBJ2-2 and V is TRBV12-5, with 9 nucleotides matching TRBD1. V shed 6 bases, J shed 7 bases, and the junction held 18 bases outside the gene matches. This CDR3 contains 18 residues. Looked up from germline, CDR1 is LGHNT and CDR2 is FRNRAP. CDR3 sequence reads: CASGQTSPTGGIGGELFF. The CDR3 region has the DNA TGTGCTAGTGGCCAGACATCCCCGACAGGGGGGATCGGCGGGGAGCTGTTTTTT.

The J gene is TRBJ2-7, the V gene TRBV5-6, with 8 positions matching TRBD1. From germline, CDR1 is SGHDT and CDR2 YYEEEE. Losses at the gene ends were 2 bases for V and 2 bases for J; bases not matched to a gene: 6. The CDR3 covers 15 residues. The CDR3 DNA sequence: TGTGCCAGCAGCTTACGGACAGGGAGCCCCTACGAGCAGTACTTC. Its translation is CASSLRTGSPYEQYF.

The CDR3 DNA follows: TGTGCCAGCAGTTTGAAAGCGGGAGACGAGCAGTACTTC. This gives the protein CASSLKAGDEQYF. This chain uses TRBV28 with TRBJ2-7, with 8 bases identical to TRBD2. CDR1 is MDHEN and CDR2 is SYDVKM in the germline V gene. Unmatched junction bases numbered 3, after V lost 3 bases and J lost 5 bases. The CDR3 sequence is 13 residues long. Using reference TRBV28 and TRBJ2-7 for the parts outside the CDR3, the full variable domain is DVKVTQSSRYLVKRTGEKVFLECVQDMDHENMFWYRQDPGLGLRLIYFSYDVKMKEKGDIPEGYSVSREKKERFSLILESASTNQTSMYLCASSLKAGDEQYFGPGTRLTVT.

The V and J genes are TRBV11-2 and TRBJ1-5, with a weak D call TRBD1 (5 bases). Germline V gene sequence: CDR1 SGHAT, CDR2 FQNNGV. This CDR3 is 15 amino acids long. Trimming shortened V by 5 bases and J by 1 base, and 12 bases separated the two germline ends. The CDR3 DNA is TGTGCCAGCAGCGAAACAGGTACAAGCAATCAGCCCCAGCATTTT. As protein: CASSETGTSNQPQHF.

The rearrangement joins TRBV7-8 to TRBJ2-2, with 11 nucleotides matching TRBD2. The V and J ends lost 8 bases and 7 bases, in that order; junction bases with no gene match: 6. The CDR3 length is 14 residues. Germline assignment: CDR1 SGHVS and CDR2 FQNEAQ. CDR3 in amino acids: CASSGSGRGGELFF. CDR3 DNA: TGTGCCAGCTCCGGTAGCGGGAGGGGCGGGGAGCTGTTTTTT.

The CDR3 here is CAWITNGGYTF. The CDR3 DNA is TGTGCCTGGATAACCAACGGTGGCTACACCTTC. The chain carries TRBV30 and TRBJ1-2, with no clear D. This CDR3 contains 11 residues. V was clipped by 4 bases and J by 7 bases, with 10 bases between them. Germline values: CDR1 GTSNPN, CDR2 SVGIG (reference sequence).

The chain carries TRBV2 and TRBJ2-2; perhaps D is TRBD1 or TRBD2 (5 bases each). Deletions cut 2 bases from V and 2 bases from J, with 12 bases between. Germline assignment: CDR1 SNHLY and CDR2 FYNNEI. The CDR3 has 16 amino acids. The CDR3 here is CASSERGDPNTGELFF. CDR3 bases: TGTGCCAGCAGTGAACGAGGGGACCCTAACACCGGGGAGCTGTTTTTT.

Details on this clone: Within the sample, other DNA sequences also encode this same CDR3. In DNA form, the CDR3 reads TGTGCCAGCAGTGAGGGGACTAGCGGTTACAATGAGCAGTTCTTC. Translating it yields CASSEGTSGYNEQFF. The chain is built from TRBV2 and TRBJ2-1; 11 bases agree with TRBD2. The CDR3 loop spans 15 amino acids. The V and J ends lost 3 bases and 4 bases, in that order; junction bases with no gene match: 2. Per germline, CDR1 SNHLY and CDR2 FYNNEI.

A remark on this clone: Other DNA sequences in this sample translate to the same CDR3. J is TRBJ2-1 and V is TRBV11-2; D call uncertain. V dropped 1 base and J dropped 2 bases, with 0 bases sitting between them. The CDR3 runs to 12 residues. From germline, CDR1 is SGHAT and CDR2 FQNNGV. As DNA, the CDR3 is TGTGCCAGCAGCTTAGCCTACAATGAGCAGTTCTTC. Its translation: CASSLAYNEQFF.

This chain connects TRBV5-1 to TRBJ2-5, with D perhaps given as TRBD1 or TRBD2 (5 bases each). The CDR3 consists of 18 residues. Germline V gene lookup returns CDR1 SGHRS and CDR2 YFSETQ. V was cut by 4 bases and J by 4 bases, with 26 bases left in between. The CDR3 region is CASSPPGHRGPTGETQYF. The CDR3 DNA sequence: TGCGCCAGCAGCCCCCCTGGACACCGGGGCCCGACGGGAGAGACCCAGTACTTC.

The chain has TRBV5-1 and TRBJ1-2; 10 nucleotides line up with TRBD1. Trimming took 4 bases from V and 4 from J; bases not matched to a gene: 7. Germline CDR1 is SGHRS and CDR2 is YFSETQ. CDR3 length: 15 amino acids. The CDR3 nucleotides are TGCGCCAGCAGCCTCACGACAGGGGGCAGCTATGGCTACACCTTC. This gives the protein CASSLTTGGSYGYTF.

V and J are TRBV9 and TRBJ2-5; no definite D call. Per germline, CDR1 SGDLS and CDR2 YYNGEE. V was trimmed by 0 bases and J by 9 bases, leaving 12 bases between them. The CDR3 runs 13 residues. The CDR3 DNA reads as TGTGCCAGCAGCGTAGTTCTCACCGGACCCCAGTACTTC. Translation: CASSVVLTGPQYF.

The rearrangement joins TRBV5-1 to TRBJ2-5; 9 bases are shared with TRBD2. CDR1 SGHRS and CDR2 YFSETQ come from the germline V gene. J gave up 4 bases and V 1 base, and 8 bases lay outside the gene matches. This CDR3 comprises 16 residues. CDR3 in DNA: TGCGCCAGCAGCTTGTGGCGGGAGGGCCCCGGAGAGACCCAGTACTTC. Encoded protein: CASSLWREGPGETQYF.

V is TRBV27 and J is TRBJ2-3; 10 nucleotides line up with TRBD1. After removal of 6 bases from V and 4 bases from J, the junction contained 10 bases not matched to a gene. Per the germline V gene, CDR1 is MNHEY and CDR2 is SMNVEV (reference sequence). CDR3 length equals 16 residues. The CDR3 nucleotides read TGTGCCAGCAGCAGCACAGACAGGGGGCGCGCAGATACGCAGTATTTT. This encodes CASSSTDRGRADTQYF.

The V call is TRBV28, the J call TRBJ2-7, with TRBD1 matching 8 bases. Germline CDR1 is MDHEN and CDR2 is SYDVKM. Losses at the gene ends were 4 bases for V and 11 bases for J; bases not matched to a gene: 13. CDR3 length: 14 residues. CDR3 region: CASSSGDRPRHEYF. In DNA form, the CDR3 reads TGTGCCAGCAGTTCCGGGGACAGGCCCCGACATGAGTACTTC.

V usage is TRBV27 and J usage is TRBJ1-5; 9 bases fit TRBD1. V shed 5 bases, J shed 1 base, and the junction held 9 bases outside the gene matches. CDR1 MNHEY and CDR2 SMNVEV come from the germline V gene (reference sequence). The CDR3 consists of 17 residues. CDR3 sequence (DNA): TGTGCCAGCAGTCCGGACAGGGGAGGTTTCAGCAATCAGCCCCAGCATTTT. This codes for CASSPDRGGFSNQPQHF.